The source of this TCR beta chain is a study of technical replicates of blood from several donors. From germline, CDR1 is MNHNS and CDR2 SASEGT. The length of the CDR3 is 14 residues. V was pared by 1 base and J by 4 bases, with 4 bases of the junction left unmatched. Assay used: immunoSEQ multiplex PCR; TCRdb lists only in-frame clones, some missing. In the table there are tens of thousands of clones, roughly 92% of which are singletons. This chain joins TRBV6-1 and TRBJ2-7; 7 bases are shared with TRBD2. The sequence derives from a human donor in good health. Sequenced sample: T cells isolated from PBMCs. CDR3 bases: TGTGCCAGCAGTGAAGGACTAGCTTCTTACGAGCAGTACTTC. Translated, it gives CASSEGLASYEQYF.